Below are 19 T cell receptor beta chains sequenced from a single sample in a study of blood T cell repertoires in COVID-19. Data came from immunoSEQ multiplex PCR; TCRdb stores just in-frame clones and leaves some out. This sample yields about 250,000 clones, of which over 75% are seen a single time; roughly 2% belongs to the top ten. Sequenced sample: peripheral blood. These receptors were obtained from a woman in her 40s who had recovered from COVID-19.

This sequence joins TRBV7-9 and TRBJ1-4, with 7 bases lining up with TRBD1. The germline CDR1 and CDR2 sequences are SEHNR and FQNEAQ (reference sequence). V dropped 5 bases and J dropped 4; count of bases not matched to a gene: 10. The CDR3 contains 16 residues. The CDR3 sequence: CASSLKPGTVNEKLFF. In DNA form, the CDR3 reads TGTGCCAGCAGCCTCAAGCCCGGGACAGTTAATGAAAAACTGTTTTTT. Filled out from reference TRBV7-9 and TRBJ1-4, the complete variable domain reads DTGVSQNPRHKITKRGQNVTFRCDPISEHNRLYWYRQTLGQGPEFLTYFQNEAQLEKSRLLSDRFSAERPKGSFSTLEIQRTEQGDSAMYLCASSLKPGTVNEKLFFGSGTQLSVL.

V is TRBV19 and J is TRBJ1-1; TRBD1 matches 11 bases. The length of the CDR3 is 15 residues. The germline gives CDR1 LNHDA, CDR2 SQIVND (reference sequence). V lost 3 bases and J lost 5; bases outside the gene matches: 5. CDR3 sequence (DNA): TGTGCCAGTAGTATTTGGACAGGGGGCAAAACTGAAGCTTTCTTT. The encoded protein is CASSIWTGGKTEAFF.

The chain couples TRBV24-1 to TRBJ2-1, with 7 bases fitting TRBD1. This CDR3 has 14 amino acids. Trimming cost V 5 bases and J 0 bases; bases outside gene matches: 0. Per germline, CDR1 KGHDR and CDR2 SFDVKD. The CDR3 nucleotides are TGTGCCACCAGTGCAGGGGGCTCCTACAATGAGCAGTTCTTC. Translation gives CATSAGGSYNEQFF.

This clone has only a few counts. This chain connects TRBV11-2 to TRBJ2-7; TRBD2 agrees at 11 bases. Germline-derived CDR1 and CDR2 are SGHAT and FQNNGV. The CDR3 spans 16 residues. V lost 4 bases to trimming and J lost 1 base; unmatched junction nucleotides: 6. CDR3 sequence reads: CASSYVGTSGSYEQYF. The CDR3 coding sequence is TGTGCCAGCAGCTACGTGGGGACTAGCGGTTCCTACGAGCAGTACTTC.

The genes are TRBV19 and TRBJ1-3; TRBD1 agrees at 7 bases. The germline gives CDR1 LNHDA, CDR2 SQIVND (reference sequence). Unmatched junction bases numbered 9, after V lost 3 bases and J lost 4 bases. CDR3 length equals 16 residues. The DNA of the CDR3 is TGTGCCAGTAGTATGCTCCCCGGGACAGCCGGAAACACCATATATTTT. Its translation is CASSMLPGTAGNTIYF.

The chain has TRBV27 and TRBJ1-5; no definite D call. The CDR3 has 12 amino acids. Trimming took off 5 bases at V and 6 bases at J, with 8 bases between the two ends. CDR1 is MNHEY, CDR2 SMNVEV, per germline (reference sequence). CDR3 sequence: CASSPLGQPQHF. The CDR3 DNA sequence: TGTGCCAGCAGTCCCCTAGGTCAGCCCCAGCATTTT.

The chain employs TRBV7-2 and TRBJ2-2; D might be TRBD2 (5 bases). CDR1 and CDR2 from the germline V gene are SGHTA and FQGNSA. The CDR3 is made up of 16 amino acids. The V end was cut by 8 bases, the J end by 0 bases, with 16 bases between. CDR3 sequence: CASGPPGKANTGELFF. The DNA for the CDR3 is TGTGCCAGCGGCCCTCCGGGGAAGGCGAACACCGGGGAGCTGTTTTTT. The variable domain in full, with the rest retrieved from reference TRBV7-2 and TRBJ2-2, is GAGVSQSPSNKVTEKGKDVELRCDPISGHTALYWYRQSLGQGLEFLIYFQGNSAPDKSGLPSDRFSAERTGGSVSTLTIQRTQQEDSAVYLCASGPPGKANTGELFFGEGSRLTVL.

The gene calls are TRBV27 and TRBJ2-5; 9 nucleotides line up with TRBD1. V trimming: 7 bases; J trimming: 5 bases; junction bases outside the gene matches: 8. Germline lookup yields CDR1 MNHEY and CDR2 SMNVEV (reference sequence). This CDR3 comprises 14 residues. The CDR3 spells CASNPTGGAETQYF. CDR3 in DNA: TGTGCCAGCAACCCAACAGGGGGCGCCGAGACCCAGTACTTC.

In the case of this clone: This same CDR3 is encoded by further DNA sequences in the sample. The CDR3 DNA reads TGTGCCAGCAGCATGGCTAGGGGGACAGGGGGTCGGGGCTATGGCTACACCTTC. It specifies CASSMARGTGGRGYGYTF. The chain is built from TRBV9 and TRBJ1-2, with TRBD1 matching over 11 bases. The CDR3 contains 18 residues. V shed 4 bases, J shed 4 bases, and the junction held 15 bases outside the gene matches. CDR1 is SGDLS and CDR2 is YYNGEE in the germline V gene.

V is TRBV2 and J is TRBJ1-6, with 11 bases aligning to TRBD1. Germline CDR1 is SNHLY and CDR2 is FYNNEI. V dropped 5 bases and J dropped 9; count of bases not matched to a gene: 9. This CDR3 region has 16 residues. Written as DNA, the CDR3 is TGTGCCAGCAGTTTAGGACAGGGGGCGTTGAGTTCACCCCTCCACTTT. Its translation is CASSLGQGALSSPLHF.

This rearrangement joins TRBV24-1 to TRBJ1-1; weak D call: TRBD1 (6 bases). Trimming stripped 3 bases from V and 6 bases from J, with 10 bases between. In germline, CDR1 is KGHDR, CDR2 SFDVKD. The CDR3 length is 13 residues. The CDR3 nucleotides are TGTGCCACCAGTGATGGACAGTCTCCTGAAGCTTTCTTT. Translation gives CATSDGQSPEAFF.

The CDR3 spells CASGLGHQNTGELFF. CDR3 DNA: TGTGCCAGCGGACTGGGACATCAAAACACCGGGGAGCTGTTTTTT. The chain employs TRBV3-1 (or the pseudogene TRBV3-2) and TRBJ2-2; D is possibly TRBD1 (6 bases). The CDR3 runs to 15 residues. CDR1 is LGHDT, CDR2 YNNKEL, per germline (reference sequence). V lost 8 bases and J 2 bases, leaving 15 bases between the germline ends.

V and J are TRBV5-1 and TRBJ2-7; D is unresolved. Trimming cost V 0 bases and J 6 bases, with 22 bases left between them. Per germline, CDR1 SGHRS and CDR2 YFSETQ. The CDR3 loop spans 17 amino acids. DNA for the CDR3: TGCGCCAGCAGCTTGGGTGTGGGTCTCCCGGCTTCGGGCGAGCAGTACTTC. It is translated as CASSLGVGLPASGEQYF.

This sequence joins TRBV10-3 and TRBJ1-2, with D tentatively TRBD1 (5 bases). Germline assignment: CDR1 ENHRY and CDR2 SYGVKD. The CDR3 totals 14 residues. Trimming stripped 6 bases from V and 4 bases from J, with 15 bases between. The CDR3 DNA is TGTGCCATCAGGGGTCAGGGTAACATCTATGGCTACACCTTC. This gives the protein CAIRGQGNIYGYTF.

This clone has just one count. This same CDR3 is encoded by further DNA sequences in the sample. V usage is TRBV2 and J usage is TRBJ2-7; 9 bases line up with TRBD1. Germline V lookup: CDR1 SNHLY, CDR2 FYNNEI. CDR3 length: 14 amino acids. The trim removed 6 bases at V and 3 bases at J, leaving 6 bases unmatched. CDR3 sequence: CASRGDRDNYEQYF. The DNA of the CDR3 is TGTGCCAGCAGGGGGGACAGGGACAACTACGAGCAGTACTTC.

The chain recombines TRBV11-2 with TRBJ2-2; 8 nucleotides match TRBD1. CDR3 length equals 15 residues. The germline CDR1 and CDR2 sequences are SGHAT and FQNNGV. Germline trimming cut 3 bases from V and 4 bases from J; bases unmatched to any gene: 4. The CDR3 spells CASSLTGEITGELFF. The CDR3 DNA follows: TGTGCCAGCAGCTTGACAGGGGAAATCACCGGGGAGCTGTTTTTT.

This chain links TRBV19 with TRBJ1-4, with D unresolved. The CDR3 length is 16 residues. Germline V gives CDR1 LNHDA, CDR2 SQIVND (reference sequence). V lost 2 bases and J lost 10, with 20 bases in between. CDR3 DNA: TGTGCCAGTAGTATATCCTCGATAATGACACTGGGAAAACTGTTTTTT. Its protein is CASSISSIMTLGKLFF.

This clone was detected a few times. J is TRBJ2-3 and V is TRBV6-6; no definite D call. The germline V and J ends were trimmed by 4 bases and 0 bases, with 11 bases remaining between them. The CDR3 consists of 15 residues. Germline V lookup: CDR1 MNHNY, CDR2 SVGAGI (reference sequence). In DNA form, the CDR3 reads TGTGCCAGCAGTTCTGTTCAGGCGAGCACAGATACGCAGTATTTT. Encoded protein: CASSSVQASTDTQYF.

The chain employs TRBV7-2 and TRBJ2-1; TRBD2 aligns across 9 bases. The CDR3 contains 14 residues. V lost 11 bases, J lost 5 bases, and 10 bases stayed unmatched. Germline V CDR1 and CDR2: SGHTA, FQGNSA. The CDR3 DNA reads TGTGCCTCGGGGGCTAGCGGGATCCACAATGAGCAGTTCTTC. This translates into CASGASGIHNEQFF.